This T cell receptor (beta chain) appears in the sequencing data of a study of metastatic and nonmetastatic thyroid tumors. About the research overall: The study looked at repertoires side by side in blood and in tumor or nodule tissue from malignant and benign thyroid patients.

Patients were all untreated before their thyroid surgery. As concerns this clone: Its antigen remains unidentified.

Notes on the study in general: Malignant thyroid tumors reportedly had TCR beta diversity that was significantly higher than in benign nodules, in blood and tumor.

As handled by the study authors: The study took CDR3 differences across clinicopathological groups and made a distant-metastasis classifier for papillary thyroid cancer from them. TCRdb re-processed the PCR reads through MiXCR. TCRdb, rather than the study authors, made the V and J calls. The sample contains 14,000 or so clones, 30% to 35% of which appear only once. This TCR was recovered from a female donor with papillary thyroid cancer or a benign thyroid nodule (not recorded which). Some clones in this sample may be carry-over from other donors' samples. The sample taken for sequencing was tumor tissue.

The CDR3 DNA reads as TGTGCCAGCACCGCCAACCCGGCAGCTCCAGATACGCAGTATTTT. This translates into CASTANPAAPDTQYF. V is TRBV6-1 and J is TRBJ2-3; D unclear. Germline assignment: CDR1 MNHNS and CDR2 SASEGT. Trimming took 7 bases from V and 4 from J, leaving 18 bases between them. The CDR3 loop spans 15 amino acids.